These 16 T cell receptor beta chains were all obtained from the same sample, sequenced in a study of CD8+CD57+ T cells in acquired aplastic anemia. An expansion of CD8+CD57+ cells by flow cytometry had been shown in patients chosen for sequencing. Genomic DNA acted as the template from which TCR beta VDJ combination and CDR3 sequence profiling were carried out. Each CDR3 protein is one row after TCRdb ran MiXCR on the reads. The table includes more than 150,000 distinct CDR3 sequences, roughly 50% detected once. Sequencing was performed on sorted CD4+, CD8+, or CD8+CD57+ T cells (not recorded which) from PBMCs. The receptors stem from a human donor with aplastic anemia.

The rearrangement links TRBV2 to TRBJ1-2; TRBD1 aligns across 8 bases. Germline CDR1 is SNHLY and CDR2 is FYNNEI. V gave up 6 bases and J gave up 6 bases; unmatched junction bases: 6. This CDR3 comprises 13 residues. The CDR3 sequence is CASSLTGVHGYTF. In DNA form, the CDR3 reads TGTGCCAGCAGCCTGACAGGGGTTCATGGCTACACCTTC.

The table lists this clonotype with many counts. This CDR3 reads CASSRQPGLASNEQFF. The CDR3 coding sequence is TGTGCCAGCAGCCGACAACCGGGACTAGCGTCCAATGAGCAGTTCTTC. The rearrangement links TRBV7-3 to TRBJ2-1; 10 bases are shared with TRBD2. The CDR3 has 16 residues. CDR1 is SGHTA and CDR2 is FQGTGA in the germline V gene. The V segment lost 5 bases and the J segment 6 bases; nucleotides outside the gene matches: 10.

The chain uses TRBV19 and TRBJ2-7, with 7 positions matching TRBD2. Germline CDR1 is LNHDA and CDR2 is SQIVND (reference sequence). The CDR3 extends over 14 amino acids. The V gene end was trimmed by 5 bases and the J gene end by 2 bases; junction bases not matched to a gene: 6. The chain's CDR3 is CASSVTGTTYEQYF. The DNA for the CDR3 is TGTGCCAGTAGTGTAACCGGGACTACCTACGAGCAGTACTTC.

The chain links TRBV7-8 to TRBJ2-1; unclear D gene. The CDR3 is made up of 13 amino acids. From germline, CDR1 is SGHVS and CDR2 FQNEAQ. Between the trimmed V and J ends, which lost 5 bases and 7 bases, there was a span of 12 bases. CDR3 sequence: CASSARNTNEQFF. CDR3 in DNA: TGTGCCAGCAGCGCTAGGAATACGAATGAGCAGTTCTTC.

There are many counts of this clonotype. This chain uses TRBV18 with TRBJ2-4; TRBD1 matches at 7 bases. J lost 8 bases, V lost 5 bases, and 6 bases had no gene match. Germline V gene data show CDR1 as KGHSH and CDR2 as LQKENI. The CDR3 contains 13 residues. The CDR3 spells CASSSDRADIQYF. CDR3 bases: TGTGCCAGCTCATCCGACAGGGCGGACATTCAGTACTTC.

This clonotype was recorded at least ten times. V is TRBV4-1 and J is TRBJ2-5, with D perhaps TRBD1 or TRBD2 (6 bases each). There are 15 residues in the CDR3. V was cut by 4 bases and J by 4 bases, with 16 bases left in between. Per germline, CDR1 MGHRA and CDR2 YSYEKL. CDR3 sequence: CASSRAEGGGETQYF. CDR3 bases: TGCGCCAGCAGCCGGGCGGAGGGGGGAGGAGAGACCCAGTACTTC.

This sequence joins TRBV24-1 and TRBJ2-1; D remains unclear. CDR1 and CDR2 (germline): KGHDR, SFDVKD. This CDR3 is 11 amino acids long. Deletions cut 5 bases from V and 13 bases from J, with 11 bases between. In DNA, the CDR3 is TGTGCCACCAGTGGAGGCAGGAACCAGTTCTTC. Its protein is CATSGGRNQFF.

This clonotype was seen many times. This rearrangement joins TRBV20-1 to TRBJ2-3; TRBD2 agrees at 10 bases. The CDR3 extends over 15 amino acids. The junction had 4 bases not matched to a gene; V was cut back by 3 bases and J by 1 base. Germline CDR1 is DFQATT and CDR2 is SNEGSKA (reference sequence). The CDR3: CSASPTSGRTDTQYF. The CDR3 bases are TGCAGTGCTAGCCCGACTAGCGGGCGCACAGATACGCAGTATTTT.

Details on this clonotype: A much bigger clone sits one base away, suggesting this may be a read error. The genes are TRBV11-2 and TRBJ2-1, with D possibly matching TRBD2 (7 bases). CDR3 length equals 17 residues. The ends were cut back, 0 bases at V and 5 bases at J, with 17 bases in the middle. CDR1 and CDR2 from the germline V gene are SGHAT and FQNNGV. DNA of the CDR3: TGTGCCAGCAGCTTAGAGGACGCGCGGGGGACAAACAATGAGCAGTTCTTC. It encodes CASSLEDARGTNNEQFF.

The chain carries TRBV9 and TRBJ2-7; D uncertain. Germline lookup yields CDR1 SGDLS and CDR2 YYNGEE. CDR3 length equals 11 residues. The germline V and J ends were trimmed by 1 base and 6 bases, with 5 bases remaining between them. This CDR3 is CASSVRAEQYF. The CDR3 region has the DNA TGTGCCAGCAGCGTACGTGCCGAGCAGTACTTC.

The chain joins TRBV10-3 to TRBJ1-5; possible D gene TRBD1, 5 bases. Germline CDR1 reads ENHRY; CDR2 reads SYGVKD. The CDR3 runs 14 residues. With 4 bases removed from V and 6 bases from J, the gap between germline ends came to 13 bases. CDR3 coding DNA: TGTGCCATCAGTGCGCAGGGAAACAGTCAGCCCCAGCATTTT. Protein sequence: CAISAQGNSQPQHF.

This clonotype appeared many times. The genes are TRBV12-3 or TRBV12-4 and TRBJ2-7; 11 bases map to TRBD2. The J segment lost 9 bases and the V segment lost 6 bases, leaving 10 bases of the junction unmatched. There are 14 residues in the CDR3. The CDR3, as DNA: TGTGCCAGCAGCCTCGGGACTAGCGGCGTAAGGCAGTACTTC. Translating gives CASSLGTSGVRQYF.

The V gene is TRBV7-2, the J gene TRBJ2-5; 10 bases are shared with TRBD1. This CDR3 is 14 amino acids long. Germline trimming cut 4 bases from V and 4 bases from J; bases unmatched to any gene: 3. The V gene's germline CDR1 is SGHTA and CDR2 FQGNSA. CDR3 sequence (DNA): TGTGCCAGCAGCTACCGGGACAGGGGAGAGACCCAGTACTTC. Its translation is CASSYRDRGETQYF.

This clonotype has only a few counts. This rearrangement joins TRBV27 to TRBJ1-5; no clear D. Germline V gives CDR1 MNHEY, CDR2 SMNVEV (reference sequence). This CDR3 has 13 amino acids. The V and J ends lost 4 bases and 7 bases respectively, with 11 bases between them. The CDR3 region is CASSYRVEQPQHF. Here the CDR3 DNA reads TGTGCCAGCAGTTATAGGGTAGAACAGCCCCAGCATTTT.

The table lists this clonotype with a few counts. The V call is TRBV7-6, the J call TRBJ2-7; no reliable D call. Trimming removed 1 base from V and 0 bases from J, with 4 bases in between. The CDR3 is 13 residues long. The germline V gene encodes CDR1 SGHVS and CDR2 FNYEAQ. CDR3 DNA: TGTGCCAGCAGCTTAGGGGCCTCCTACGAGCAGTACTTC. Amino acid sequence: CASSLGASYEQYF.

There are many counts of this clonotype. This chain uses TRBV9 with TRBJ2-6, with 8 positions matching TRBD1. Looked up from germline, CDR1 is SGDLS and CDR2 is YYNGEE. The junction had 8 bases not matched to a gene; V was cut back by 3 bases and J by 0 bases. The CDR3 loop spans 18 amino acids. CDR3 protein: CASSETGGQGSGANVLTF. The CDR3 region has the DNA TGTGCCAGCAGCGAGACAGGCGGACAGGGCTCTGGGGCCAACGTCCTGACTTTC.